The next 3 T cell receptor beta chains were all read from a single sample in a study of T cells in Graves' hyperthyroidism and ophthalmopathy. The source material, RNA transcripts, was used to amplify TCR beta CDR3 regions. The HTBI primer set was used in a first-round RT-PCR of the TCR CDR3. Using its own MiXCR run on the multiplex PCR reads, TCRdb lists one record per CDR3 protein. Found here are fewer than 900,000 distinct CDR3 sequences, 15% to 20% of them singletons; the top ten hold over 15%. Sample: blood. These receptors all come from a woman aged 45-65 years with Graves' hyperthyroidism that later progressed to Graves' ophthalmopathy.

This clonotype was observed a handful of times. The rearrangement links TRBV3-1 to TRBJ1-2, with D possibly being TRBD1 (5 bases). Germline lookup yields CDR1 LGHDT and CDR2 YNNKEL (reference sequence). V gave up 0 bases and J gave up 5 bases, with 10 bases separating them. The CDR3 consists of 14 residues. CDR3 protein: CASSQDQGAYGYTF. In DNA, the CDR3 is TGTGCCAGCAGCCAAGATCAGGGCGCGTATGGCTACACCTTC.

This clonotype has at least ten counts. The V gene is TRBV12-3 or TRBV12-4, the J gene TRBJ2-7; no firm D call. The CDR3 contains 11 residues. The V and J ends lost 8 bases and 6 bases respectively, with 11 bases between them. The CDR3 sequence: CASEIAGEQYF. Written as DNA, the CDR3 is TGTGCCAGCGAAATCGCCGGCGAGCAGTACTTC.

This clonotype was detected many times. The chain links TRBV11-2 to TRBJ1-3; TRBD1 is a possible D gene (6 bases). In germline, CDR1 is SGHAT, CDR2 FQNNGV. This CDR3 is built from 17 residues. Between the trimmed V and J ends, which lost 3 bases and 4 bases, there was a span of 19 bases. CDR3 DNA sequence: TGTGCCAGCAGCTTGGATCCGACAGGTCCCTTCGGAAACACCATATATTTT. Translated: CASSLDPTGPFGNTIYF.